The clone carrying this T cell receptor (beta chain) was recorded only once. The entry originates in a study of blood T cell repertoires in COVID-19. Germline V gene lookup returns CDR1 SGHRS and CDR2 YFSETQ. The CDR3 runs 12 residues. V dropped 2 bases and J dropped 7 bases, with 9 bases sitting between them. The assay was immunoSEQ multiplex PCR, and TCRdb's table has in-frame clones only and misses some. Among 130,000 or so clones, roughly four fifths were seen once, and the ten largest hold about 2.3%. The clonotype originates from a man aged 40-49 years with acute COVID-19. The specimen was PBMCs or T cells enriched from blood (not recorded which). This sequence joins TRBV5-1 and TRBJ1-2; possibly TRBD1 for D (5 bases). CDR3 sequence (DNA): TGCGCCAGCAGCTTTACAGGCTCTGGCTACACCTTC. Its protein product is CASSFTGSGYTF.